This note documents a single TCR beta chain sequence. This CDR3 has 13 amino acids. CDR1 and CDR2 (germline): LNHDA, SQIVND (reference sequence). Trimming removed 5 bases from V and 7 bases from J, with 11 bases in between. This sample was taken from a study of T cell responses to AZD1222 COVID-19 vaccine. The repertoire was sequenced with immunoSEQ multiplex PCR; TCRdb's copy has only in-frame clones and lacks some. Altogether about 31,000 clones are present, 88% being singletons, with the ten largest covering 13% to 15%. This receptor was taken from an adult who received the AZD1222 COVID-19 vaccine. This specimen was peripheral blood, taken 28 days after the second AZD1222 dose. The chain links TRBV19 to TRBJ2-2, with TRBD2 as a possible D gene (6 bases). In DNA form, the CDR3 reads TGTGCCAGTAGTGGGTTTAGCGGCGGGGAGCTGTTTTTT. This translates into CASSGFSGGELFF.